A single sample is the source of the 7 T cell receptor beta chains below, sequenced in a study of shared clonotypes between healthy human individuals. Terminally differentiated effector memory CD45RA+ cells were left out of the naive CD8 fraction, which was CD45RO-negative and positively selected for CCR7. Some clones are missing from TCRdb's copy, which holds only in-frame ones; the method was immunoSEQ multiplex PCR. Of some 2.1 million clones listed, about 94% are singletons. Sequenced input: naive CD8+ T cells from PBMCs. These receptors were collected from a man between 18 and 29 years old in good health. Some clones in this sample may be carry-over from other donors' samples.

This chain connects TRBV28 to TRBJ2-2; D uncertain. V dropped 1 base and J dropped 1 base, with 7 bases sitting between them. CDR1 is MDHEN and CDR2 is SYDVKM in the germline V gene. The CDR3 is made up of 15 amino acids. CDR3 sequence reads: CASSLYRQNTGELFF. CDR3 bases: TGTGCCAGCAGTTTATATAGGCAGAACACCGGGGAGCTGTTTTTT.

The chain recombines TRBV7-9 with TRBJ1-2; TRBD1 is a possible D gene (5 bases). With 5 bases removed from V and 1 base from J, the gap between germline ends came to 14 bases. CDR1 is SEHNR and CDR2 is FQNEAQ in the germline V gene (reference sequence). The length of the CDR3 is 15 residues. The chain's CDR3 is CASSLGPPYNYGYTF. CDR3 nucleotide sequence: TGTGCCAGCAGCCTGGGACCGCCCTATAACTATGGCTACACCTTC.

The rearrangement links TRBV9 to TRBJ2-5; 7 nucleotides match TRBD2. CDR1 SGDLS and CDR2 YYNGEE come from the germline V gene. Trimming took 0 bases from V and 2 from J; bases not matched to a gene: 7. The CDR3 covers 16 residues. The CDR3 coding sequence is TGTGCCAGCAGCGTAGGAGGGCAGGGAGGGCAAGAGACCCAGTACTTC. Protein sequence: CASSVGGQGGQETQYF. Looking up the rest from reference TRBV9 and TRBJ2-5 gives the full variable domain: DSGVTQTPKHLITATGQRVTLRCSPRSGDLSVYWYQQSLDQGLQFLIQYYNGEERAKGNILERFSAQQFPDLHSELNLSSLELGDSALYFCASSVGGQGGQETQYFGPGTRLLVL.

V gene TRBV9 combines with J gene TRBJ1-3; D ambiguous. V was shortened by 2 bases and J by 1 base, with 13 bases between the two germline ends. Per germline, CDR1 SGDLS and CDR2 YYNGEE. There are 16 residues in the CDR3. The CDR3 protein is CASSVSRWASGNTIYF. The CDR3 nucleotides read TGTGCCAGCAGCGTCAGCCGGTGGGCGTCTGGAAACACCATATATTTT. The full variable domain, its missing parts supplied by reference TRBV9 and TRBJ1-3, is DSGVTQTPKHLITATGQRVTLRCSPRSGDLSVYWYQQSLDQGLQFLIQYYNGEERAKGNILERFSAQQFPDLHSELNLSSLELGDSALYFCASSVSRWASGNTIYFGEGSWLTVV.

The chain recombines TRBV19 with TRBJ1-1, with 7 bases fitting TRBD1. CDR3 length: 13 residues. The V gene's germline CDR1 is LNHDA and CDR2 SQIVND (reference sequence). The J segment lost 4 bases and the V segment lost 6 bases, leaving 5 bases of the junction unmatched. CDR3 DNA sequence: TGTGCCAGTAGGGAGGGGGCGAGCACTGAAGCTTTCTTT. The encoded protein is CASREGASTEAFF.

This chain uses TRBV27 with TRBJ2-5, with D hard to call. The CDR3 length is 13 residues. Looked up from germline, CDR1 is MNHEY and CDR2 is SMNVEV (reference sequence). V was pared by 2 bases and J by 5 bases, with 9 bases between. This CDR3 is CASSLKGGETQYF. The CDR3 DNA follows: TGTGCCAGCAGTTTAAAGGGTGGGGAGACCCAGTACTTC.

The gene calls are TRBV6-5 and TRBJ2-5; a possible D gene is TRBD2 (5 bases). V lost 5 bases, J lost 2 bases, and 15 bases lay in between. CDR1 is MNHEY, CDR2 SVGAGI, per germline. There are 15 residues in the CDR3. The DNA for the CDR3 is TGTGCCAGCAGTACAACGGACGGGATACAAGAGACCCAGTACTTC. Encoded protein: CASSTTDGIQETQYF.